This entry features one T cell receptor (beta chain) sequence. Assay: immunoSEQ multiplex PCR; the TCRdb copy retains only in-frame clones and omits some. The profile shows about 150,000 clones, over 90% of them singletons. Looked up from germline, CDR1 is SGHRS and CDR2 is YFSETQ. Trimming stripped 7 bases from V and 1 base from J, with 16 bases between. The CDR3 has 15 residues. These data belong to a study of control samples from healthy donors and cancer patients. The V call is TRBV5-1, the J call TRBJ2-3; D perhaps matches TRBD2 (5 bases). The sequence came from a man between 45 and 60 years old in good health. Material: blood. This CDR3 is CASAKLERGTDTQYF. The CDR3 nucleotides are TGCGCCAGCGCCAAACTAGAACGGGGCACAGATACGCAGTATTTT.